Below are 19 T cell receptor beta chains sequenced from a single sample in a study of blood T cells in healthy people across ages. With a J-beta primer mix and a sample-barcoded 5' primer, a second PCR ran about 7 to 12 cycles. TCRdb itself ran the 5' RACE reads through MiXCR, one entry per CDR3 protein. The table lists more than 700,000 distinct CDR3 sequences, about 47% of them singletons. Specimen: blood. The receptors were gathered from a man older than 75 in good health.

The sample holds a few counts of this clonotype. The CDR3 region has the DNA TGTGCCAGCAGCCACCGGGACGGGTACGAGCAGTACTTC. This gives the protein CASSHRDGYEQYF. The chain combines TRBV7-2 with TRBJ2-7; D may be TRBD1 or TRBD2 (5 bases each). V shed 5 bases and J shed 4 bases, with 12 bases lying between them. Germline-derived CDR1 and CDR2 are SGHTA and FQGNSA. CDR3 size: 13 residues.

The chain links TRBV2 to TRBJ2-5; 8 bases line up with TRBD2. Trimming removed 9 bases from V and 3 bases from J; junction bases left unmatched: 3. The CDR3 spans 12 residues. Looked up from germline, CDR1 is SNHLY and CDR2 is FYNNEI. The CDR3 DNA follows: TGTGCCAGTCTGACTAGCGAAGAGACCCAGTACTTC. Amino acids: CASLTSEETQYF.

As DNA, the CDR3 is TGCAGCGTTGGAGGGTCCGGGACTTACTCTGGAAACACCATATATTTT. Residues: CSVGGSGTYSGNTIYF. The chain couples TRBV29-1 to TRBJ1-3, with D maybe TRBD1 (5 bases). The germline CDR1 and CDR2 sequences are SQVTM and ANQGSEA. CDR3 length: 16 amino acids. V lost 4 bases to trimming and J lost 0 bases, with 16 bases between them. The full variable domain, its missing parts supplied by reference TRBV29-1 and TRBJ1-3, is SAVISQKPSRDICQRGTSLTIQCQVDSQVTMMFWYRQQPGQSLTLIATANQGSEATYESGFVIDKFPISRPNLTFSTLTVSNMSPEDSSIYLCSVGGSGTYSGNTIYFGEGSWLTVV.

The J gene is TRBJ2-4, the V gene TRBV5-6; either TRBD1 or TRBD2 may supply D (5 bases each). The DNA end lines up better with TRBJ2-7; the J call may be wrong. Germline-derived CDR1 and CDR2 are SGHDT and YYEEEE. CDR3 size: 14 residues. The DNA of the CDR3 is TGTGCCAGCAGCTTGCTAAGCCCGAGGGGCGAGCAGTACTTC. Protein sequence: CASSLLSPRGEQYF.

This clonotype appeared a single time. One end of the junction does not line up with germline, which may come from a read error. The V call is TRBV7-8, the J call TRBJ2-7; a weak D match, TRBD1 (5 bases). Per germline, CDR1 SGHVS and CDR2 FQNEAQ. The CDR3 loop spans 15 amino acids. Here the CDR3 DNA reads TGTGCCAGCGGCTTAGTCGGCAGGGACTCCTACGAGCAGTACTTC. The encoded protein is CASGLVGRDSYEQYF.

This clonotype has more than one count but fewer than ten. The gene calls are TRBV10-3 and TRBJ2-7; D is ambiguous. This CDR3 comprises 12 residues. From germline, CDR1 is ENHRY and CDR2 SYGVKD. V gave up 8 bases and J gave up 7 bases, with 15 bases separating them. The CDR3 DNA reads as TGTGCCATCTTAGTCCCTCCCAATGAGCAGTACTTC. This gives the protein CAILVPPNEQYF.

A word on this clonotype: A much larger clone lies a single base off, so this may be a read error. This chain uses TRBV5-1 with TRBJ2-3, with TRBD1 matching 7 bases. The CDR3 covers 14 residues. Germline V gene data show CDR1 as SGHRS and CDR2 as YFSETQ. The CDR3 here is CASSLGQGVDTRYF. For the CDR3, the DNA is TGCGCCAGCAGCTTGGGACAGGGAGTCGATACGCGGTATTTT.

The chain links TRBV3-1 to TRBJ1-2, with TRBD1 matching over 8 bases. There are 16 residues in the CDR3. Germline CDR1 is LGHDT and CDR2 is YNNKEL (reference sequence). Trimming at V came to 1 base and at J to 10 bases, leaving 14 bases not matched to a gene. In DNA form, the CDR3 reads TGTGCCAGCAGCCAAGGAACAGGGGGGCTAAAGTTTGCCTACACCTTC. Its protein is CASSQGTGGLKFAYTF.

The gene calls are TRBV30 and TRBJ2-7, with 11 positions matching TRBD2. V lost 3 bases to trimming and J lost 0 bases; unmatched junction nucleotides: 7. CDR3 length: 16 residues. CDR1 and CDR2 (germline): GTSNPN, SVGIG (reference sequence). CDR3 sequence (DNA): TGTGCCTGGAGGCCGGGACTAGCGGTGAACTCCTACGAGCAGTACTTC. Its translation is CAWRPGLAVNSYEQYF.

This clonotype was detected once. In DNA, the CDR3 is TGCAGTGCCTCTGGGGGAGTCTCCTATAATTCACCCCTCCACTTT. This gives the protein CSASGGVSYNSPLHF. The chain carries TRBV20-1 and TRBJ1-6; tentatively, D is TRBD1 (5 bases). The CDR3 has 15 amino acids. Germline CDR1 and CDR2: DFQATT and SNEGSKA (reference sequence). V dropped 6 bases and J dropped 0 bases, with 12 bases sitting between them.

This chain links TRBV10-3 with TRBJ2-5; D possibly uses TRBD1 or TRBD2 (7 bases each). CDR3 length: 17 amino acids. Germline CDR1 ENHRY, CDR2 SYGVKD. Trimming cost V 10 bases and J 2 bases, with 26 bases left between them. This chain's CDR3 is CATSGQIRTSVQETQYF. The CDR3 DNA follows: TGTGCCACCTCGGGACAGATAAGAACTAGCGTGCAAGAGACCCAGTACTTC.

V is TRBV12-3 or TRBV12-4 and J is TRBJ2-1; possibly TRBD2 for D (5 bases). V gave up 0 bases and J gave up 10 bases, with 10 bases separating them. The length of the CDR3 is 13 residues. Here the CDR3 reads CASSLALAGEQFF. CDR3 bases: TGTGCCAGCAGTTTAGCTCTAGCTGGCGAGCAGTTCTTC.

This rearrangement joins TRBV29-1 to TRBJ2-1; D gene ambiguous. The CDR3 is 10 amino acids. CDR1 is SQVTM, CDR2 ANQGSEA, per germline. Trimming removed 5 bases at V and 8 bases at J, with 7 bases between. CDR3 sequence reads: CSVNLDEQFF. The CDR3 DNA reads TGCAGCGTTAACCTCGATGAGCAGTTCTTC.

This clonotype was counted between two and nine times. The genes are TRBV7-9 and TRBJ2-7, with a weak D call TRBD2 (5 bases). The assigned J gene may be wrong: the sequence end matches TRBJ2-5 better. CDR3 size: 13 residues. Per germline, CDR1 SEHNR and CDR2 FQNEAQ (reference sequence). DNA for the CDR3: TGTGCCAGCAGCGTCCGGGATCAAGAGACCCAGTACTTC. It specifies CASSVRDQETQYF.

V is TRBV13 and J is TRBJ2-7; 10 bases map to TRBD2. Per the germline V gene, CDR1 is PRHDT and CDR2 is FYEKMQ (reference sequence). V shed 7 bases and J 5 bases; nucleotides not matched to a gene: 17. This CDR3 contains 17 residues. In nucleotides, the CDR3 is TGTGCCAGCACCTATAACCCCAAGGGACTAGCGTCGAACGAGCAGTACTTC. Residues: CASTYNPKGLASNEQYF.

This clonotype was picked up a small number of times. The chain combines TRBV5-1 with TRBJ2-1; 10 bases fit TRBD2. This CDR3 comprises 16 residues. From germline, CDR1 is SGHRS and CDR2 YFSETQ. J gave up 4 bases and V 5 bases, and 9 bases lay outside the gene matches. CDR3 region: CASRGLAGVEYNEQFF. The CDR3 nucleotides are TGCGCCAGCAGAGGGCTAGCGGGAGTGGAGTACAATGAGCAGTTCTTC.

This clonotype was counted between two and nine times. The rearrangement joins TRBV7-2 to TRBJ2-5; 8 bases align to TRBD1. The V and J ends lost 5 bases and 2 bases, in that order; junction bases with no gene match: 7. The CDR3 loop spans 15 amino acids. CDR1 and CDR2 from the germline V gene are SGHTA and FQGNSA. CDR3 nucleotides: TGTGCCAGCAGCCCCTGGACAGGGTCTCAAGAGACCCAGTACTTC. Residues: CASSPWTGSQETQYF.

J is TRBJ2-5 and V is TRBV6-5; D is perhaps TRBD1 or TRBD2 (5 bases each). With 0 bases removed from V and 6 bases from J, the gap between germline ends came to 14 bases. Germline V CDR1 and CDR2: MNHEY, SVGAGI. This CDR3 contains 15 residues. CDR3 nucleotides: TGTGCCAGCAGTTACTCGGCAGGGACGGTGCAGACCCAGTACTTC. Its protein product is CASSYSAGTVQTQYF.

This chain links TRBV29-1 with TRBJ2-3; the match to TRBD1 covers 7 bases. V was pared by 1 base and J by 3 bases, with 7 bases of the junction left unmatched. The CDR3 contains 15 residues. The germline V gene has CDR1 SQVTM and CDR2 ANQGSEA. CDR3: CSVEGIGGRTDTQYF. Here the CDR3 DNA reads TGCAGCGTTGAAGGGATAGGGGGCAGGACAGATACGCAGTATTTT.